A selection of T cell receptor beta chains follows, all from one sample in a study of blood T cells in healthy people across ages. MiXCR was run by TCRdb on the 5' RACE reads, yielding one entry per CDR3 protein. The table records over 600,000 distinct CDR3 sequences, approximately 53% of them present only once. Sample: blood. These receptors all come from a man between 35 and 55 years old in good health. Both conserved end residues are trimmed from each CDR3. The order of the fields is V gene, clone size, CDR3 length, CDR3 protein. Clone size, where shown, is once, few, many, or a class for clones that have expanded.

>TRBV5-1|few|13
ASRGGQGYNSPLH
>TRBV5-1|.|15
ASRFNSGGLVDYEQY
>TRBV20-1|.|13
SATKATLRSGELF
>TRBV20-1|.|12
SARGRTGIYGYT
>TRBV20-1|.|13
SARAGNGMNEKLF
>TRBV20-1|.|14
SARDGRRGGPETQY
>TRBV25-1|.|12
ASSGYPISTEAF
>TRBV7-2|.|12
ASSLDVYGTEAF
>TRBV4-2|many|13
ASSQDGGPNYGYT
>TRBV28|few|12
ASSISGDSYEQY
>TRBV7-3|few|12
ASSLSGLQETQF
>TRBV5-1|.|13
ASSLEGWGTDTQY
>TRBV5-1|.|15
ASSLAGRSSPPEVQY
>TRBV5-5|.|14
ASSSGTRLSGEKLF
>TRBV3-1|.|13
ASSYSGGTKNIQY
>TRBV4-3|.|19
ASSQDALRGVLAGVLYEQY
>TRBV27|.|15
ASTQLSPDRPQETQY
>TRBV15|few|14
ATSSRRPQSSYEQY
>TRBV7-6|.|14
ASREGVYRSSGELF
>TRBV6-2/TRBV6-3|.|13
ASRRTGGDTGELF
>TRBV6-1|once|13
ASSDKSGGSYEQY
>TRBV11-3|.|12
ASSISGREETQY
>TRBV29-1|.|12
SVSPRYADYGYT
>TRBV7-9|.|12
ASSSHSGRDGYT
>TRBV11-2|.|15
ASSLGARAGHQETQY
>TRBV7-3|.|13
ASSPRLAGFYEQY
>TRBV20-1|.|14
SAGDSGRTLQETQY
>TRBV29-1|.|12
SVVGGRFPYEQY
>TRBV20-1|.|12
SASGGSHSYEQY
>TRBV10-3|few|13
ANSPGADPTDTQY
>TRBV10-3|.|13
AINEGGTGANVLT
>TRBV20-1|.|14
SANRILAESTDTQY
>TRBV6-2/TRBV6-3|.|12
ASSRQGVRNEQY
>TRBV4-2|.|15
ASSRGRVAGDHYEQY
>TRBV5-5|.|12
ASSFSGQYKGYT
>TRBV6-5|.|15
ASSYTSGTQATGELF
>TRBV10-2|.|13
ASSPGTRPYNEQY
>TRBV28|few|14
ASSRDQFLAKNIQY
>TRBV13|.|11
ASSPQTANEQF
>TRBV28|.|10
ASSLPGQRVY
>TRBV12-3/TRBV12-4|once|12
ASRPTGRGETQY
>TRBV20-1|few|15
SALIGGSGVNSYEQY
>TRBV4-3|.|12
ASSQEYGVAEAF
>TRBV10-3|.|11
AIRGDRPYEQY
>TRBV7-8|.|16
ASSLGPRGQGFTDTQY
>TRBV3-1|few|12
ASSPPRGTTEAF
>TRBV9|few|13
ASSTRQGIVYEQY
>TRBV7-3|.|11
ASSSGTVNEQY
>TRBV29-1|.|11
SETGTRGETQY
>TRBV6-5|once|14
ASSYGTNLWRETQY
>TRBV9|.|13
ASSVRSGGADTQY
>TRBV3-1|.|10
ASGDSAYEQY
>TRBV6-4|few|18
ASSDRGRLRTDRALNEQF
>TRBV28|.|12
ASSLIDRVNEQY
>TRBV9|.|10
ASSVAGRGYT
>TRBV4-2|.|12
VSSQSPLSGLKY
>TRBV20-1|many|12
SARDRGRNTEAF
>TRBV6-5|.|9
ASSHNTEQF
>TRBV27|.|14
ASSLSSGNEANEQY
>TRBV28|few|11
ASATSGRYEQY